These 27 T cell receptor beta chains originate from one sample sequenced in a study of Tregs in tolerant kidney transplant recipients. Their specific antigens are unknown. Assay used: immunoSEQ multiplex PCR; TCRdb lists only in-frame clones, some missing. The sample contains around 31,000 clones, 70% to 85% of which appear only once. Material: Tregs from blood cultured with allogeneic cells. Receptors originate from a human donor in good health.

The chain combines TRBV6-1 with TRBJ2-3, with D unclear. The CDR3 consists of 15 residues. Looked up from germline, CDR1 is MNHNS and CDR2 is SASEGT. V shed 3 bases and J shed 6 bases, with 16 bases lying between them. This CDR3 reads CASSESRLRVDTQYF. The CDR3, as DNA: TGTGCCAGCAGTGAGTCCCGTCTTAGGGTGGATACGCAGTATTTT.

The chain uses TRBV14 and TRBJ2-5; possibly TRBD1 for D (6 bases). Between the trimmed V and J ends, which lost 5 bases and 2 bases, there was a span of 9 bases. Germline V gene lookup returns CDR1 SGHDN and CDR2 FVKESK. The CDR3 totals 13 residues. CDR3 nucleotide sequence: TGTGCCAGCAGCTGGACAGTTCAAGAGACCCAGTACTTC. This codes for CASSWTVQETQYF.

The chain uses TRBV29-1 and TRBJ2-3; D remains unclear. The length of the CDR3 is 12 residues. Trimming pared 2 bases from V and 6 bases from J, leaving 9 bases between. From germline, CDR1 is SQVTM and CDR2 ANQGSEA. CDR3 sequence reads: CSVENLGDTQYF. The DNA of the CDR3 is TGCAGCGTTGAAAATCTCGGGGATACGCAGTATTTT.

The genes are TRBV19 and TRBJ1-5; 11 bases are a match to TRBD1. V lost 9 bases to trimming and J lost 4 bases; unmatched junction nucleotides: 2. The CDR3 contains 13 residues. From germline, CDR1 is LNHDA and CDR2 SQIVND (reference sequence). CDR3: CASRDRGNQPQHF. The CDR3 region has the DNA TGTGCCAGCCGGGACAGGGGGAATCAGCCCCAGCATTTT.

This chain links TRBV27 with TRBJ2-5; TRBD2 is a possible D gene (7 bases). CDR3 length: 14 amino acids. Germline lookup yields CDR1 MNHEY and CDR2 SMNVEV (reference sequence). The ends were cut back, 3 bases at V and 7 bases at J, with 15 bases in the middle. CDR3 sequence reads: CASSFGGLGGTQYF. The DNA for the CDR3 is TGTGCCAGCAGTTTCGGGGGGCTGGGGGGGACCCAGTACTTC.

This chain links TRBV7-2 with TRBJ2-2; no clear D. V shed 5 bases and J shed 7 bases, with 11 bases lying between them. This CDR3 comprises 13 residues. Germline CDR1 reads SGHTA; CDR2 reads FQGNSA. This chain's CDR3 is CASSPPRLGELFF. Here the CDR3 DNA reads TGTGCCAGCAGCCCACCCCGGCTCGGGGAGCTGTTTTTT.

This clone has a handful of counts. The chain recombines TRBV12-5 with TRBJ2-7; D not resolved. From germline, CDR1 is LGHNT and CDR2 FRNRAP. This CDR3 is 12 amino acids long. Trimming took off 5 bases at V and 6 bases at J, with 11 bases between the two ends. CDR3 in DNA: TGTGCTAGTGGTCTGCCCTGGGTCGAGCAGTACTTC. Amino acids: CASGLPWVEQYF.

This chain connects TRBV5-1 to TRBJ2-1, with 9 bases that match TRBD1. Germline loops: CDR1 SGHRS, CDR2 YFSETQ. There are 14 residues in the CDR3. V shed 7 bases and J 1 base; nucleotides not matched to a gene: 3. The CDR3 coding sequence is TGCGCCAGCGGAGGACAGGGGTCCTACAATGAGCAGTTCTTC. This gives the protein CASGGQGSYNEQFF.

The table lists this clone with a count of one. The V call is TRBV13, the J call TRBJ2-3, with no clear D. CDR1 is PRHDT and CDR2 is FYEKMQ in the germline V gene (reference sequence). The CDR3 spans 14 residues. The V gene lost 1 base and the J gene lost 7 bases, with 12 bases spanning the gap. CDR3 coding DNA: TGTGCCAGCAGCTTAGCGGGTCGGGCAAATACGCAGTATTTT. The encoded protein is CASSLAGRANTQYF.

The chain combines TRBV18 with TRBJ1-2, with 11 positions matching TRBD1. Germline V gives CDR1 KGHSH, CDR2 LQKENI. This CDR3 has 15 amino acids. J was trimmed by 3 bases and V by 3 bases; bases with no gene match: 3. The CDR3 loop is CASSPGTGGDYGYTF. The CDR3 DNA follows: TGTGCCAGCTCACCGGGGACAGGGGGAGACTATGGCTACACCTTC. Variable domain in full (rest from reference TRBV18 and TRBJ1-2): NAGVMQNPRHLVRRRGQEARLRCSPMKGHSHVYWYRQLPEEGLKFMVYLQKENIIDESGMPKERFSAEFPKEGPSILRIQQVVRGDSAAYFCASSPGTGGDYGYTFGSGTRLTVV.

This chain joins TRBV29-1 and TRBJ2-3; TRBD2 matches 7 bases. This CDR3 has 11 residues. Germline V gives CDR1 SQVTM, CDR2 ANQGSEA. The V and J ends lost 6 bases and 10 bases, in that order; junction bases with no gene match: 7. Here the CDR3 reads CSVREYDAQYF. The DNA of the CDR3 is TGCAGCGTGCGGGAGTACGATGCGCAGTATTTT.

The rearrangement uses TRBV19 and TRBJ2-7; D is undetermined. CDR1 and CDR2 (germline): LNHDA, SQIVND (reference sequence). Trimming stripped 4 bases from V and 2 bases from J, with 15 bases between. The CDR3 extends over 15 amino acids. The CDR3 DNA reads as TGTGCCAGTAGTACCGTTCTTAAGCCCACCTACGAGCAGTACTTC. This sequence encodes CASSTVLKPTYEQYF.

V and J are TRBV2 and TRBJ1-2; TRBD1 aligns across 9 bases. The CDR3 length is 14 residues. Germline V CDR1 and CDR2: SNHLY, FYNNEI. V was pared by 7 bases and J by 10 bases, with 13 bases of the junction left unmatched. CDR3 sequence reads: CASKGTGQGSDYTF. The CDR3 nucleotides are TGTGCCAGCAAGGGGACGGGACAGGGTTCGGACTACACCTTC.

About this clone itself: The junction shows a germline mismatch at one end, possibly a read error. The rearrangement uses TRBV11-1 and TRBJ1-2; TRBD1 might be the D (5 bases). Germline V gene sequence: CDR1 SGHAT, CDR2 FQDESV (reference sequence). The CDR3 is 12 residues long. Here the CDR3 reads CASSPLLLGGAF. The CDR3 DNA reads as TGTGCCAGCAGCCCACTCTTACTAGGAGGGGCCTTC.

This clone was seen a handful of times. The V and J genes are TRBV6-6 and TRBJ2-2, with D hard to call. Germline loops: CDR1 MNHNY, CDR2 SVGAGI (reference sequence). This CDR3 spans 14 amino acids. V shed 4 bases and J shed 1 base, with 7 bases lying between them. The CDR3: CASSFLLNTGELFF. The CDR3 coding sequence is TGTGCCAGCAGTTTTCTCCTGAACACCGGGGAGCTGTTTTTT.

V usage is TRBV21-1 and J usage is TRBJ1-2; the table calls TRBD1, which could not be checked here. TRBV21-1 is a pseudogene segment. The CDR3 sequence is 15 residues long. The CDR3 reads CASSSHRGINYGYTF. DNA for the CDR3: TGTGCCAGCAGCAGTCACAGGGGGATAAACTATGGCTACACCTTC.

This chain links TRBV21-1 with TRBJ2-7. TRBV21-1 is tagged as a pseudogene. The CDR3 loop spans 12 amino acids. As DNA, the CDR3 is TGTGCCAGCAGCAAAGATGGGGACGAGCAGTACTTC. Its protein product is CASSKDGDEQYF.

The V and J genes are TRBV6-1 and TRBJ1-1; D possibly corresponds to TRBD1 (5 bases). This CDR3 comprises 15 residues. Trimming removed 1 base at V and 3 bases at J, with 12 bases between. Germline CDR1 MNHNS, CDR2 SASEGT. The CDR3 nucleotides are TGTGCCAGCAGTGAAGGGCGTTGGGGGGACACTGAAGCTTTCTTT. This codes for CASSEGRWGDTEAFF.

The J gene is TRBJ2-7, the V gene TRBV5-1; D is ambiguous. Germline assignment: CDR1 SGHRS and CDR2 YFSETQ. The V end was cut by 0 bases, the J end by 7 bases, with 11 bases between. The CDR3 covers 13 residues. The chain's CDR3 is CASSLVLSGEQYF. CDR3 DNA sequence: TGCGCCAGCAGCTTGGTACTTAGTGGGGAGCAGTACTTC.

The chain couples TRBV25-1 to TRBJ2-1, with D possibly being TRBD1 or TRBD2 (5 bases each). The germline CDR1 and CDR2 sequences are MGHDK and SYGVNS. V lost 4 bases, J lost 3 bases, and 19 bases lay in between. This CDR3 contains 17 residues. DNA for the CDR3: TGTGCCAGCAGTGGAGATCTTCCGGGACCGAGCTACAATGAGCAGTTCTTC. Translating gives CASSGDLPGPSYNEQFF.

The rearrangement links TRBV30 to TRBJ1-3; no clear D gene. Trimming removed 3 bases from V and 0 bases from J, with 15 bases in between. The CDR3 length is 16 residues. From germline, CDR1 is GTSNPN and CDR2 SVGIG (reference sequence). DNA for the CDR3: TGTGCCTGGAGACGTGGGCACCCGAGCTCTGGAAACACCATATATTTT. Translated: CAWRRGHPSSGNTIYF.

DNA of the CDR3: TGCGCCAGCAGCCAAGGAATCTTTAGCGGGCCCACAGATACGCAGTATTTT. Protein product: CASSQGIFSGPTDTQYF. The V and J genes are TRBV4-3 and TRBJ2-3; 7 bases match TRBD2. With V trimmed by 1 base and J by 2 bases, 9 bases remained unmatched. The CDR3 extends over 17 amino acids. CDR1 and CDR2 (germline): LGHNA, YSLEER.

There are a few counts of this clone. The chain links TRBV6-1 to TRBJ2-5; D is unresolved. The CDR3 consists of 15 residues. The ends were cut back, 8 bases at V and 2 bases at J, with 18 bases in the middle. CDR1 and CDR2 (germline): MNHNS, SASEGT. The CDR3 region is CASGPPGLTQETQYF. DNA of the CDR3: TGTGCCAGCGGCCCCCCAGGCCTAACACAAGAGACCCAGTACTTC.

By share, this clone ranks as medium-sized. For the CDR3, the DNA is TGTGCCAGCAGTCTAATTGGGTCCTCTTCGGGCTACACCTTC. Encoded protein: CASSLIGSSSGYTF. The V call is TRBV25-1, the J call TRBJ1-2; D is undetermined. Trimming stripped 5 bases from V and 8 bases from J, with 18 bases between. Germline loops: CDR1 MGHDK, CDR2 SYGVNS. The CDR3 consists of 14 residues.

This clone was counted between two and nine times. The genes are TRBV10-1 and TRBJ2-7; the D is unclear. The CDR3 sequence is 12 residues long. The V end was cut by 2 bases, the J end by 3 bases, with 5 bases between. Germline CDR1 and CDR2: WNHNN and SYGVQD (reference sequence). The CDR3 spells CASSEPYYEQYF. As DNA, the CDR3 is TGCGCCAGCAGTGAGCCGTACTACGAGCAGTACTTC.

The genes are TRBV2 and TRBJ1-2, with D hard to call. This CDR3 is 12 amino acids long. V was shortened by 2 bases and J by 5 bases, with 6 bases between the two germline ends. The germline V gene encodes CDR1 SNHLY and CDR2 FYNNEI. The CDR3 spells CASSESLYGYTF. CDR3 sequence (DNA): TGTGCCAGCAGTGAATCCCTTTATGGCTACACCTTC.

The rearrangement joins TRBV10-3 to TRBJ2-1; perhaps TRBD1 as D (6 bases). Germline CDR1 and CDR2: ENHRY and SYGVKD. CDR3 length: 15 residues. V gave up 8 bases and J gave up 2 bases, with 16 bases separating them. In nucleotides, the CDR3 is TGTGCCATCGGGGATGACAGGTTAACCTACAATGAGCAGTTCTTC. Its protein product is CAIGDDRLTYNEQFF.